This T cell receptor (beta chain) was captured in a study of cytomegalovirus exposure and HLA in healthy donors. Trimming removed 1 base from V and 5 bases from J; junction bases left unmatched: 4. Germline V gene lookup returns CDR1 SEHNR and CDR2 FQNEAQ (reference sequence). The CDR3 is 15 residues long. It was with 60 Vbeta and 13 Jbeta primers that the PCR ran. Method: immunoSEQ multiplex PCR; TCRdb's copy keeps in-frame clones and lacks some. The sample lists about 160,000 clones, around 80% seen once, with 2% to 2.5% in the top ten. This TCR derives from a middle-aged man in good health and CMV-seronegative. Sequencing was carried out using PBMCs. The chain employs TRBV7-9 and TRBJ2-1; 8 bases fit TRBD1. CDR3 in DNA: TGTGCCAGCAGCTTAGGGACAGGGAGTAACAATGAGCAGTTCTTC. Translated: CASSLGTGSNNEQFF. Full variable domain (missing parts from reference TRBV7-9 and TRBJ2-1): DTGVSQNPRHKITKRGQNVTFRCDPISEHNRLYWYRQTLGQGPEFLTYFQNEAQLEKSRLLSDRFSAERPKGSFSTLEIQRTEQGDSAMYLCASSLGTGSNNEQFFGPGTRLTVL.